Included here is one TCR beta chain sequence, with context. This specimen comes from a study of beta chain features in type 1 diabetes. Study-wide context: Age and gender were similar between patients and healthy donors, as were cell yields.

Central memory, naive, regulatory and stem cell-like memory CD4+ cells were sorted by CD45RO/CCR7/CD25/CD127/CD95/CD27. Expressed TCRB transcripts were sequenced after all isolated RNA was converted to cDNA. Sequencing used immunoSEQ multiplex PCR; TCRdb keeps in-frame clones, though not all of them. The sample has approximately 380,000 clones, about 15% seen once. Trimming took 5 bases from V and 7 from J; bases not matched to a gene: 8. Looked up from germline, CDR1 is SGDLS and CDR2 is YYNGEE. This CDR3 comprises 14 residues. This receptor was identified in a woman between 18 and 29 years old in good health. This chain joins TRBV9 and TRBJ2-2; 7 bases agree with TRBD1. The sequenced sample consisted of naive CD4+ T cells from blood. The CDR3 DNA reads TGTGCCAGCAGGAGACAGGGAACTATCGGGGAGCTGTTTTTT. Protein: CASRRQGTIGELFF.